This T cell receptor (beta chain) was found in a study of T-cell memory formation after mild COVID-19. The germline V and J ends were trimmed by 2 bases and 0 bases, with 12 bases remaining between them. Germline V gives CDR1 KGHDR, CDR2 SFDVKD. The CDR3 is made up of 16 amino acids. TCRdb re-analysed the 5' RACE reads in MiXCR, keeping a single row per CDR3 protein. In the table there are fewer than 110,000 distinct CDR3 sequences, approximately 15% of which are singletons. This clonotype was seen a few times. The chain uses TRBV24-1 and TRBJ1-2, with a tentative D call TRBD1 (5 bases). The source of this sequence is a man aged 18-30 years who had mild COVID-19 (a few samples of this study predate the infection). Cell type and time point are not known. Sequencing input: PBMCs or a T cell subset sorted from them (not recorded which). The CDR3: CATSDYRDRANYGYTF. The DNA for the CDR3 is TGTGCCACCAGTGATTACCGGGACCGAGCTAACTATGGCTACACCTTC.